The sample holds one count of the clone carrying this TCR beta chain. This sample was included in a study of blood T cell repertoires in COVID-19. Study context: Acute and convalescent COVID-19 samples came from the United States, Italy and Spain. T cells, B-cell-depleted T cells, or PBMCs supplied cDNA or gDNA.

Produced via immunoSEQ multiplex PCR; TCRdb's table is partial and in-frame only. This table holds tens of thousands of clones, about 86% found once. The sequenced sample consisted of peripheral blood. This sequence originates from a man aged 55-75 years with acute or convalescent COVID-19.

CDR3 sequence: CASTRGGTDTQYF. The DNA of the CDR3 is TGTGCCAGCACCCGGGGAGGGACAGATACGCAGTATTTT. V and J are TRBV7-9 and TRBJ2-3, with 7 bases aligning to TRBD2. V shed 7 bases, J shed 3 bases, and the junction held 4 bases outside the gene matches. The CDR3 loop spans 13 amino acids. The germline gives CDR1 SEHNR, CDR2 FQNEAQ (reference sequence).